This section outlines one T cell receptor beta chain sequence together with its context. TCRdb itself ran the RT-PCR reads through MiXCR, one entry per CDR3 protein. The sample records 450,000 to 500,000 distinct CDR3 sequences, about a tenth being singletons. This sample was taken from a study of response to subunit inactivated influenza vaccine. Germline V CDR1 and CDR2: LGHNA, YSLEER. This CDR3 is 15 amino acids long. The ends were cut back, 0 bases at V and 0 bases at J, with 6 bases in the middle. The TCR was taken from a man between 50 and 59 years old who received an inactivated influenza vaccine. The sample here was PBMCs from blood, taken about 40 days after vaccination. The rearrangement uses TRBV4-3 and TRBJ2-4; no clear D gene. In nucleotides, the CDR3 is TGCGCCAGCAGCCAAGAGGTGATAGCCAAAAACATTCAGTACTTC. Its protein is CASSQEVIAKNIQYF.